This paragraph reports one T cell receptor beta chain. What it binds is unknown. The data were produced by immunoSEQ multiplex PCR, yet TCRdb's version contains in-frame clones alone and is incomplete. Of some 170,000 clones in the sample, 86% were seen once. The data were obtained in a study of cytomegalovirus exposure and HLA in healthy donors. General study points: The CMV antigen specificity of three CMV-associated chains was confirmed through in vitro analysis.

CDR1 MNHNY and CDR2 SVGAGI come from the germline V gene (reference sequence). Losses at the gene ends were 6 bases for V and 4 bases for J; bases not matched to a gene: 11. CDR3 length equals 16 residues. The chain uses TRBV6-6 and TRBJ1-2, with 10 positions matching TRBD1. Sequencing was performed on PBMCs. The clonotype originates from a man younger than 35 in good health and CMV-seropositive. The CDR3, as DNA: TGTGCCAGCAGCGCCAGACAGGGGGCGCTCAGCTATGGCTACACCTTC. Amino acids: CASSARQGALSYGYTF.